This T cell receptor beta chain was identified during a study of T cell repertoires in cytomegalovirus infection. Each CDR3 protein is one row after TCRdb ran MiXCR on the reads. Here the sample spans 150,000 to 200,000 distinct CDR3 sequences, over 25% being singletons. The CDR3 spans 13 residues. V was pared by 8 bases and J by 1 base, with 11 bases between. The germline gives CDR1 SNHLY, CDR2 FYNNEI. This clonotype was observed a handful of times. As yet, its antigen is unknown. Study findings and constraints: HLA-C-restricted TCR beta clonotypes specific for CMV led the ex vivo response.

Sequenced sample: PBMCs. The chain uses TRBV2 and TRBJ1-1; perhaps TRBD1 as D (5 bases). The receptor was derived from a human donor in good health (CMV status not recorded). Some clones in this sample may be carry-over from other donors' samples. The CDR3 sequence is CASLLDRNTEAFF. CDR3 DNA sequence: TGTGCCAGCCTGCTCGACAGGAACACTGAAGCTTTCTTT. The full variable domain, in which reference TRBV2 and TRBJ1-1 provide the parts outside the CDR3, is EPEVTQTPSHQVTQMGQEVILRCVPISNHLYFYWYRQILGQKVEFLVSFYNNEISEKSEIFDDQFSVERPDGSNFTLKIRSTKLEDSAMYFCASLLDRNTEAFFGQGTRLTVV.